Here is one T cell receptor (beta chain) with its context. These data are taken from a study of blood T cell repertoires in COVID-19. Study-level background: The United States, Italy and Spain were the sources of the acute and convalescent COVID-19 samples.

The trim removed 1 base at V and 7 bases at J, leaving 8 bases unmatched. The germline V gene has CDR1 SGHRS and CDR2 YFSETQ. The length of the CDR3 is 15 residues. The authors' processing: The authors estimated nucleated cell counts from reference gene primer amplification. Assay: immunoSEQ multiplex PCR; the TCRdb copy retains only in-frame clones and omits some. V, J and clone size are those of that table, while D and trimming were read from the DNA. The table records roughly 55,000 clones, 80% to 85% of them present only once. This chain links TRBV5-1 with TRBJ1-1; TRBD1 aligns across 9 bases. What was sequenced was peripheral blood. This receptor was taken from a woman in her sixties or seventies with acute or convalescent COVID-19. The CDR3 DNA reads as TGCGCCAGCAGCTTGCGGGACAGGGAGTCGCTTGAAGCTTTCTTT. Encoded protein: CASSLRDRESLEAFF.